The clone carrying this T cell receptor (beta chain) was counted a single time. The record originates from a study of shared clonotypes between healthy human individuals. Method: immunoSEQ multiplex PCR; TCRdb's copy keeps in-frame clones and lacks some. The sample includes about 2 million clones, 85% to 95% seen only once; the top ten take 0.13%. This receptor was taken from a man between 18 and 35 years old in good health. Specimen: naive CD4+ T cells sorted from blood. Subset described: CD45RA+ positively selected.

CDR3 nucleotide sequence: TGTGCCAGCACCAGGAGCGATCGTGGGGGGGAGCTGTTTTTT. Protein product: CASTRSDRGGELFF. The rearrangement links TRBV6-5 to TRBJ2-2; D is undetermined. Germline CDR1 and CDR2: MNHEY and SVGAGI. The CDR3 is 14 amino acids. V was shortened by 7 bases and J by 8 bases, with 17 bases between the two germline ends.